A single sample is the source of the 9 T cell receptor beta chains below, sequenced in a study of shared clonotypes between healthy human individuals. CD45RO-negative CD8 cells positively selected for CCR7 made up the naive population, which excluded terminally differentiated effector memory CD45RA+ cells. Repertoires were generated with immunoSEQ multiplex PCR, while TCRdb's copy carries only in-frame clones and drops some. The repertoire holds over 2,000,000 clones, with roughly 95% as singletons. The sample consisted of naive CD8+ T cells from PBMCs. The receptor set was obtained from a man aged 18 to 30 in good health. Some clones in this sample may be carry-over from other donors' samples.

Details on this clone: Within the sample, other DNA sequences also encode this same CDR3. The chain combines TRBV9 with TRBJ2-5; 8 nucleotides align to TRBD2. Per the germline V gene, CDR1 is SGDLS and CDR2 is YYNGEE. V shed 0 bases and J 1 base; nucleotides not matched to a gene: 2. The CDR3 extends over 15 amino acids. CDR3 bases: TGTGCCAGCAGCGTAGCGGGAGGGAGCCAAGAGACCCAGTACTTC. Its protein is CASSVAGGSQETQYF.

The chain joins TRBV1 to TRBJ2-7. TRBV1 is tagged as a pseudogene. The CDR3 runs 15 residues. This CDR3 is CTSSVRGRSLYEQYF. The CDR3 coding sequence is TGCACCAGCAGCGTCCGCGGCAGGAGCCTCTACGAGCAGTACTTC.

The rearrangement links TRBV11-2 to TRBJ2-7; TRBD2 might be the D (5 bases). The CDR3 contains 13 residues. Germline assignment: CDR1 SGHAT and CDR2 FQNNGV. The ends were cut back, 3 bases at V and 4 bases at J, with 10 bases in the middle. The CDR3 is CASSFGGRYEQYF. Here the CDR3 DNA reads TGTGCCAGCAGCTTCGGAGGTCGATACGAGCAGTACTTC.

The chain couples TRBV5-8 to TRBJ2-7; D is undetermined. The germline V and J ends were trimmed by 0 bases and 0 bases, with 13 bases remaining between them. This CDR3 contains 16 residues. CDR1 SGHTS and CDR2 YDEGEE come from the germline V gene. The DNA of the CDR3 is TGTGCCAGCAGCTTGGCGTTGTGGTCGAGCTCCTACGAGCAGTACTTC. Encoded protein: CASSLALWSSSYEQYF. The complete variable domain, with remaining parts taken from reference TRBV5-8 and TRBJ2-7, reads EAGVTQSPTHLIKTRGQQATLRCSPISGHTSVYWYQQALGLGLQFLLWYDEGEERNRGNFPPRFSGRQFPNYSSELNVNALELEDSALYLCASSLALWSSSYEQYFGPGTRLTVT.

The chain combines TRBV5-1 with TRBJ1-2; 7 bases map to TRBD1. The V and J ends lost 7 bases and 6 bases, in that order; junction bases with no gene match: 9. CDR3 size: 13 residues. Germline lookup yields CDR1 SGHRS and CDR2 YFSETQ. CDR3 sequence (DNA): TGCGCCAGCGTGGACAGGCTAGGGGATGGCTACACCTTC. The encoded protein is CASVDRLGDGYTF.

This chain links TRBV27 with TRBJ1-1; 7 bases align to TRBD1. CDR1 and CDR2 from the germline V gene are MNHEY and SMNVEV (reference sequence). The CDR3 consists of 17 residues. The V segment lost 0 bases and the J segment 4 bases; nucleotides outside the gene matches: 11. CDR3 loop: CASSLSAYRAGGTEAFF. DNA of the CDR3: TGTGCCAGCAGTTTATCGGCGTATAGAGCAGGGGGCACTGAAGCTTTCTTT.

In DNA form, the CDR3 reads TGTGCCAGCAGCTCCGCCTTCCGGCCTGGCTCCTACGAGCAGTACTTC. Protein: CASSSAFRPGSYEQYF. The chain has TRBV7-8 and TRBJ2-7; no clear D gene. The V end was cut by 4 bases, the J end by 0 bases, with 16 bases between. From germline, CDR1 is SGHVS and CDR2 FQNEAQ. This CDR3 is 16 amino acids long.

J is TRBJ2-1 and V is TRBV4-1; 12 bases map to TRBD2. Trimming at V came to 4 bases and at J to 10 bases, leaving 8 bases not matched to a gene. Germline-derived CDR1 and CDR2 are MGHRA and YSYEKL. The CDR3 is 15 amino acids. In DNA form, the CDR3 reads TGCGCCAGCAGCCTTGGTCTGGGACTAGCGGGCGAGCAGTTCTTC. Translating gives CASSLGLGLAGEQFF.

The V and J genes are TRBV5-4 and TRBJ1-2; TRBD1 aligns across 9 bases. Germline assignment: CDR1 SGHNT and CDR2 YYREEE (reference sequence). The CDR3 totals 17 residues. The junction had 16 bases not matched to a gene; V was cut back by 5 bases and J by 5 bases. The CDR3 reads CASRNPDRGPTIYGYTF. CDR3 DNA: TGTGCCAGCAGAAATCCGGACAGGGGCCCAACTATTTATGGCTACACCTTC. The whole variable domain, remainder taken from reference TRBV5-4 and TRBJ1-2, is ETGVTQSPTHLIKTRGQQVTLRCSSQSGHNTVSWYQQALGQGPQFIFQYYREEENGRGNFPPRFSGLQFPNYSSELNVNALELDDSALYLCASRNPDRGPTIYGYTFGSGTRLTVV.